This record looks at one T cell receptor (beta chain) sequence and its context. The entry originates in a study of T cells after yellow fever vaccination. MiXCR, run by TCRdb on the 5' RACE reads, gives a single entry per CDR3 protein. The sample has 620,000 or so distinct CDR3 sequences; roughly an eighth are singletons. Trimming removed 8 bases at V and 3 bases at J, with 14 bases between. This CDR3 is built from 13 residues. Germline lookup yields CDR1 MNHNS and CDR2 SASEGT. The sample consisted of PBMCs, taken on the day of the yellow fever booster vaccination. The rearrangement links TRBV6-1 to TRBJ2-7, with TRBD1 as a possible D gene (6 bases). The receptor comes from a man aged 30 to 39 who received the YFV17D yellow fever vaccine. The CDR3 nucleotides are TGTGCCAGCCTGGCCAGGGGTTTCTACGAGCAGTACTTC. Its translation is CASLARGFYEQYF.